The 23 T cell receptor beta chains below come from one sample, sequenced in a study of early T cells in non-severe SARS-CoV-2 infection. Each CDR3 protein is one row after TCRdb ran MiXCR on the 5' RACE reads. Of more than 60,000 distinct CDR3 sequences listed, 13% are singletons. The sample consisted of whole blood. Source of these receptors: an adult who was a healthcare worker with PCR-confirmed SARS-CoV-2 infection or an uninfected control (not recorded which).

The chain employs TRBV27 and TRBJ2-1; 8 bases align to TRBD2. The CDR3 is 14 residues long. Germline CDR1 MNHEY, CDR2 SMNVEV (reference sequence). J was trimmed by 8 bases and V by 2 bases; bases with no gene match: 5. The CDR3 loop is CASSLIAGIDEQFF. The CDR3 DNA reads TGTGCCAGCAGTTTAATAGCGGGAATCGATGAGCAGTTCTTC.

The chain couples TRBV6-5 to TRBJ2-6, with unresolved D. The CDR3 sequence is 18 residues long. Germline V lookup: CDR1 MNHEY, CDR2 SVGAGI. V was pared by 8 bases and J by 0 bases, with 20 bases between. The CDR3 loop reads CASGSPWALSSGANVLTF. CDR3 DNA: TGTGCCAGCGGCTCCCCATGGGCCCTCAGCTCTGGGGCCAACGTCCTGACTTTC.

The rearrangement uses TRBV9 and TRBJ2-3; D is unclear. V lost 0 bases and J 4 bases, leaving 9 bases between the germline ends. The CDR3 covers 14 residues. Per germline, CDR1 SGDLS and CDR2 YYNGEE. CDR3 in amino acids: CASSVEAVPDTQYF. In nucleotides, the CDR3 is TGTGCCAGCAGCGTAGAGGCGGTCCCAGATACGCAGTATTTT.

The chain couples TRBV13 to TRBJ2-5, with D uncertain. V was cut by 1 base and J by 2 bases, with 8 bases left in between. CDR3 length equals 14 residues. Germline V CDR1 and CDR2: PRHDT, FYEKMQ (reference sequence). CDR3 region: CASSLVPEQETQYF. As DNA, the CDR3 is TGTGCCAGCAGCTTAGTACCAGAACAAGAGACCCAGTACTTC.

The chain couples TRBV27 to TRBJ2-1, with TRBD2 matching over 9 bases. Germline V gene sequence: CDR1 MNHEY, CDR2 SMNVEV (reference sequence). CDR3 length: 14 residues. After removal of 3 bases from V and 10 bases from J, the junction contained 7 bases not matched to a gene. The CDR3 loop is CASSLGLAPAEQFF. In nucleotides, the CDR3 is TGTGCCAGCAGTTTGGGACTAGCCCCCGCGGAGCAGTTCTTC.

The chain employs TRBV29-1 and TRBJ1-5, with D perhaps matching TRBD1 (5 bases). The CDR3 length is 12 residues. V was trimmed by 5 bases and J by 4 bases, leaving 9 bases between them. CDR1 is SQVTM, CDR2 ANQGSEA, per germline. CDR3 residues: CSVLTANQPQHF. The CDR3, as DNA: TGCAGCGTTTTGACAGCAAATCAGCCCCAGCATTTT.

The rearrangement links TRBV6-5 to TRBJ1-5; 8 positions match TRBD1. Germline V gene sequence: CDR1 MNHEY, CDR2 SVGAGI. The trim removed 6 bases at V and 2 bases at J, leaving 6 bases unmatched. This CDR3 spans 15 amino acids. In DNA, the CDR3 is TGTGCCAGCAGAAGGACAGGGAATGGCAATCAGCCCCAGCATTTT. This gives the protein CASRRTGNGNQPQHF.

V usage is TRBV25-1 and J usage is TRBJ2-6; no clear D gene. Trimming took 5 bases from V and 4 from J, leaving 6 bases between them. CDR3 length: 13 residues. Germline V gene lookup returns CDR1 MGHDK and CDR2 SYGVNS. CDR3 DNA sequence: TGTGCCAGCAGTTTACCCGGGGCCAACGTCCTGACTTTC. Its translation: CASSLPGANVLTF.

CDR3 region: CSARDTGLRGELFF. The CDR3 DNA follows: TGCAGTGCTAGAGATACAGGACTGAGAGGGGAGCTGTTTTTT. The chain couples TRBV20-1 to TRBJ2-2; the D call may be TRBD1 or TRBD2 (5 bases each). Germline CDR1 DFQATT, CDR2 SNEGSKA (reference sequence). The CDR3 spans 14 residues. V lost 0 bases to trimming and J lost 8 bases, with 13 bases between them.

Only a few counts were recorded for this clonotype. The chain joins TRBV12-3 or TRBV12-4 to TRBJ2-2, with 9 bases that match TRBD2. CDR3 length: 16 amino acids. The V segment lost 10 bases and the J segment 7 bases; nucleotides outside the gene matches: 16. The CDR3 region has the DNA TGTGCCACCTCGCTGACTAGCGGATTTAGTGACGGGGAGCTGTTTTTT. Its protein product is CATSLTSGFSDGELFF.

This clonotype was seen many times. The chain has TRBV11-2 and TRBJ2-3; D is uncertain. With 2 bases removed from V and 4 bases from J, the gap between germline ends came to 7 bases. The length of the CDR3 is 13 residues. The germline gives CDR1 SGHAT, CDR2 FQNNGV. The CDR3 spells CASSLYPSDTQYF. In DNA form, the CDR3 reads TGTGCCAGCAGCTTATACCCCTCAGATACGCAGTATTTT.

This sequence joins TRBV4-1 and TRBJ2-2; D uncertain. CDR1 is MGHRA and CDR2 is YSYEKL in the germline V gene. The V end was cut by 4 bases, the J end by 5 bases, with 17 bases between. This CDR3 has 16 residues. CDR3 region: CASSPIKAGPTGELFF. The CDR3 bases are TGCGCCAGCAGCCCGATTAAGGCAGGTCCAACCGGGGAGCTGTTTTTT.

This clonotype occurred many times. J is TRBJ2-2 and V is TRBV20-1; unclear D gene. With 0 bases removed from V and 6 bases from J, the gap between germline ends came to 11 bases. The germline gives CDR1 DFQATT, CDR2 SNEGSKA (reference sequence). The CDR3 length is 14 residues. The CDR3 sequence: CSARDRAEAGELFF. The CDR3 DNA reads TGCAGTGCTAGAGATCGGGCGGAAGCCGGGGAGCTGTTTTTT.

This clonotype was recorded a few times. The CDR3 region is CASSLTRRMDYGYTF. The CDR3 region has the DNA TGCGCCAGCAGCTTGACGAGACGGATGGACTATGGCTACACCTTC. The V and J genes are TRBV5-1 and TRBJ1-2; D is ambiguous. V was clipped by 1 base and J by 3 bases, with 13 bases between them. The germline V gene encodes CDR1 SGHRS and CDR2 YFSETQ. This CDR3 is 15 amino acids long.

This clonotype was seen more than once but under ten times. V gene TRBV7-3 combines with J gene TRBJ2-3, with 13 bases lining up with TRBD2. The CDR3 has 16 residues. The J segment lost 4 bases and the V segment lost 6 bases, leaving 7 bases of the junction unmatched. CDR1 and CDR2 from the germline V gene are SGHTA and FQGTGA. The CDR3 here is CASRTGTSGVADTQYF. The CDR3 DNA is TGTGCCAGCAGGACCGGGACTAGCGGGGTAGCAGATACGCAGTATTTT.

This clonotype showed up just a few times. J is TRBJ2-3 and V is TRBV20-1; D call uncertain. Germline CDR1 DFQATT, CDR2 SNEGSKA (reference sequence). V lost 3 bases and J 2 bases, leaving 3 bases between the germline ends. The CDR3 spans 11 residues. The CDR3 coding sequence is TGCAGTGCTAGTCCCACAGATACGCAGTATTTT. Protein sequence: CSASPTDTQYF.

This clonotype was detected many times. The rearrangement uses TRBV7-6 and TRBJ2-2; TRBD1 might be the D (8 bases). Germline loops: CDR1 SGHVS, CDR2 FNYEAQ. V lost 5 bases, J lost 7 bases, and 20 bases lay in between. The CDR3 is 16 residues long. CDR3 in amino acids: CASSLPWTGRVGELFF. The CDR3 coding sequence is TGTGCCAGCAGCCTTCCCTGGACAGGGAGGGTCGGGGAGCTGTTTTTT.

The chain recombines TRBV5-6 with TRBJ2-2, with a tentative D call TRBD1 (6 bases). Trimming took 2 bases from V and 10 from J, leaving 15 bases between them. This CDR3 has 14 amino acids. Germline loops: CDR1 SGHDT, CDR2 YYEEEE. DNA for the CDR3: TGTGCCAGCAGCTTTTACGACGGGACACCGGAGCTGTTTTTT. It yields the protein CASSFYDGTPELFF.

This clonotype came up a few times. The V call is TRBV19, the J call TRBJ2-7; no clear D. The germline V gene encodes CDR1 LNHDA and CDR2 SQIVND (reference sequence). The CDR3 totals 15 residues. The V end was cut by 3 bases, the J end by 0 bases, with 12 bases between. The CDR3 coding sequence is TGTGCCAGTAGTATGGGGAAATTTAGCTCCTACGAGCAGTACTTC. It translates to CASSMGKFSSYEQYF.

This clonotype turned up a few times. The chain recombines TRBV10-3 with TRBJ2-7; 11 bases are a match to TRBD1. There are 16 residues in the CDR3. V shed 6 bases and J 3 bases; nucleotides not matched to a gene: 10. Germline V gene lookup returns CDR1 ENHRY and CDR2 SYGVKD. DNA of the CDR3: TGTGCCATCAGCTCAAAGAGGGACAGGGGGTTCTACGAGCAGTACTTC. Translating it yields CAISSKRDRGFYEQYF.

Here the CDR3 reads CASSSPWVPGELFF. In DNA form, the CDR3 reads TGTGCCAGCAGCTCTCCGTGGGTTCCCGGGGAGCTGTTTTTT. The chain uses TRBV7-3 and TRBJ2-2; D uncertain. This CDR3 is built from 14 residues. CDR1 is SGHTA, CDR2 FQGTGA, per germline. Trimming left V 4 bases short and J 6 bases short, with 12 bases between.

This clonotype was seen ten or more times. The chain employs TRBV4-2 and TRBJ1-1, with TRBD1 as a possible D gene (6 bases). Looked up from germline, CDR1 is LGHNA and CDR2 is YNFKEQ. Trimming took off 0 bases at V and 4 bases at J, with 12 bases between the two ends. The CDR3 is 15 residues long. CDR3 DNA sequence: TGTGCCAGCAGCCAAGAAGGGGGTAGGGGCACTGAAGCTTTCTTT. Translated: CASSQEGGRGTEAFF.

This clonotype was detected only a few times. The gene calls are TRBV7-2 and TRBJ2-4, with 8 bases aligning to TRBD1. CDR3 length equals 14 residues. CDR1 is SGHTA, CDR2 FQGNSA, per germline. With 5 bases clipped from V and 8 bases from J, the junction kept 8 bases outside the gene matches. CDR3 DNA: TGTGCCAGCAGCCTACAGGGGGTTGCGGACATTCAGTACTTC. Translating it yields CASSLQGVADIQYF.